This T cell receptor (beta chain) was recovered during a study of CD8+CD57+ T cells in acquired aplastic anemia. Genomic DNA constituted the template upon which TCR beta VDJ and CDR3 profiling was performed. TCRdb re-derived calls from the reads in MiXCR, one entry per CDR3 protein. Of around 250,000 distinct CDR3 sequences listed, approximately 82% are singletons. All patients picked for sequencing had shown, by flow cytometry, an expansion of CD8+CD57+ cells. The CDR3 extends over 18 amino acids. V was clipped by 2 bases and J by 4 bases; unmatched bases: 10. Per germline, CDR1 SGHTA and CDR2 FQGNSA.

The sample was sorted CD4+, CD8+, or CD8+CD57+ T cells (not recorded which) from PBMCs. This clonotype originated in a human donor with aplastic anemia. The chain joins TRBV7-2 to TRBJ2-6; the match to TRBD1 covers 8 bases. The CDR3 reads CASSLTGGRLLGANVLTF. CDR3 in DNA: TGTGCCAGCAGCTTAACAGGGGGACGACTCCTAGGGGCCAACGTCCTGACTTTC.